Listed here are 26 T cell receptor beta chains from one sample, sequenced in a study of TIL therapy for anti-PD-1-resistant metastatic lung cancer (dated by TCRdb to the early 2020s). The immunoSEQ v3 hsTCRB kit was used to amplify TCR beta CDR3 regions from genomic DNA through bias-controlled multiplex PCR. TCRdb provides this immuneACCESS table in a form limited to in-frame rearrangements. Some clones are lacking; in checked studies, under half of them reflect an unresolved V gene, and why the rest are absent is not known. This sample comprises more than 35,000 clones, 73% of them detected only once. Together, the top ten hold 5.7% of the sample. This sample's time point label indicates: pre-treatment sample, taken before nivolumab and TIL therapy. The material was blood, obtained at baseline. These receptors all come from a person between 25 and 79 years old with non-small cell lung cancer.

The V and J genes are TRBV10-3 and TRBJ1-2, with 10 bases matching TRBD1. Germline CDR1 reads ENHRY; CDR2 reads SYGVKD. This CDR3 spans 16 amino acids. With 2 bases clipped from V and 5 bases from J, the junction kept 8 bases outside the gene matches. In DNA form, the CDR3 reads TGTGCCATCAGTGAGGTCGACAGGGGGCTGGAGTATGGCTACACCTTC. Protein: CAISEVDRGLEYGYTF.

V gene TRBV28 combines with J gene TRBJ1-4; TRBD1 matches at 12 bases. Trimming removed 4 bases from V and 8 bases from J; junction bases left unmatched: 5. This CDR3 spans 15 amino acids. Germline values: CDR1 MDHEN, CDR2 SYDVKM. The CDR3 region is CASSSSGTGGEKLFF. DNA for the CDR3: TGTGCCAGCAGTTCGTCCGGGACAGGGGGCGAAAAACTGTTTTTT.

The rearrangement joins TRBV7-9 to TRBJ1-5; D is unclear. CDR1 SEHNR and CDR2 FQNEAQ come from the germline V gene (reference sequence). Trimming cost V 2 bases and J 4 bases, with 6 bases left between them. The CDR3 length is 13 residues. As DNA, the CDR3 is TGTGCCAGCAGCTTACAGGCAAATCAGCCCCAGCATTTT. This translates into CASSLQANQPQHF.

V is TRBV29-1 and J is TRBJ1-5; D may be TRBD1 (6 bases). This CDR3 comprises 15 residues. Germline V gene sequence: CDR1 SQVTM, CDR2 ANQGSEA. V dropped 7 bases and J dropped 4 bases, with 20 bases sitting between them. The CDR3 loop is CSAIYPDRPNQPQHF. The CDR3 DNA follows: TGCAGCGCCATATATCCGGACAGACCGAATCAGCCCCAGCATTTT. The full variable domain, in which reference TRBV29-1 and TRBJ1-5 provide the parts outside the CDR3, is SAVISQKPSRDICQRGTSLTIQCQVDSQVTMMFWYRQQPGQSLTLIATANQGSEATYESGFVIDKFPISRPNLTFSTLTVSNMSPEDSSIYLCSAIYPDRPNQPQHFGDGTRLSIL.

This chain joins TRBV5-1 and TRBJ2-3, with 9 bases that match TRBD2. Germline loops: CDR1 SGHRS, CDR2 YFSETQ. V shed 4 bases and J 4 bases; nucleotides not matched to a gene: 7. The CDR3 runs 15 residues. The CDR3 sequence is CASSERGALPDTQYF. CDR3 bases: TGCGCCAGCAGCGAGCGGGGGGCCCTACCAGATACGCAGTATTTT.

This clone was counted between two and nine times. This chain connects TRBV28 to TRBJ2-7; maybe TRBD2 (6 bases). The CDR3 has 15 amino acids. Germline values: CDR1 MDHEN, CDR2 SYDVKM. Trimming pared 6 bases from V and 4 bases from J, leaving 19 bases between. This CDR3 is CASSPGGAKLYEQYF. CDR3 bases: TGTGCCAGCAGCCCCGGCGGGGCAAAGCTATACGAGCAGTACTTC.

For the CDR3, the DNA is TGTGCCAGCTCACCAATCGGGAACGCAGATACGCAGTATTTT. This sequence encodes CASSPIGNADTQYF. This chain uses TRBV18 with TRBJ2-3, with TRBD2 as a possible D gene (5 bases). V shed 2 bases and J shed 4 bases, with 10 bases lying between them. Germline V CDR1 and CDR2: KGHSH, LQKENI. This CDR3 contains 14 residues.

The chain links TRBV19 to TRBJ1-2, with 8 bases lining up with TRBD1. The CDR3 length is 14 residues. The V gene end was trimmed by 5 bases and the J gene end by 3 bases; junction bases not matched to a gene: 5. The germline V gene has CDR1 LNHDA and CDR2 SQIVND (reference sequence). CDR3 DNA: TGTGCCAGTAGTGCTCTGACAGGGGACTATGGCTACACCTTC. As protein: CASSALTGDYGYTF.

The sample holds one count of this clone. This chain connects TRBV28 to TRBJ1-2, with a weak D call TRBD1 (5 bases). The ends were cut back, 8 bases at V and 8 bases at J, with 15 bases in the middle. Per the germline V gene, CDR1 is MDHEN and CDR2 is SYDVKM. This CDR3 is built from 12 residues. CDR3 DNA sequence: TGTGCCAGCTGGGGGAGCGTCTCCGGCTACACCTTC. Its protein is CASWGSVSGYTF.

CDR3 amino acids: CASTSSAGVNTEAFF. CDR3 bases: TGTGCCAGCACCTCAAGCGCCGGGGTGAACACTGAAGCTTTCTTT. The chain links TRBV9 to TRBJ1-1; D remains ambiguous. The CDR3 contains 15 residues. CDR1 and CDR2 (germline): SGDLS, YYNGEE. The V and J ends lost 6 bases and 0 bases respectively, with 15 bases between them.

The gene calls are TRBV7-8 and TRBJ1-2; 7 nucleotides align to TRBD1. The CDR3 contains 15 residues. CDR1 SGHVS and CDR2 FQNEAQ come from the germline V gene. V shed 3 bases, J shed 2 bases, and the junction held 6 bases outside the gene matches. The CDR3 bases are TGTGCCAGCAGCTTGCTACAGGGGAACAACTATGGCTACACCTTC. Protein: CASSLLQGNNYGYTF.

V usage is TRBV27 and J usage is TRBJ1-1, with 8 bases that match TRBD1. This CDR3 spans 15 amino acids. The V gene's germline CDR1 is MNHEY and CDR2 SMNVEV (reference sequence). J lost 5 bases, V lost 5 bases, and 10 bases had no gene match. CDR3 nucleotides: TGTGCCAGCAGTCCTCTACAGGGGGTACGAACTGAAGCTTTCTTT. Its protein product is CASSPLQGVRTEAFF.

In this sample, this clone turned up a few times. The CDR3 DNA follows: TGCAGCGTTAGAACCGCCCCACGGGCGGGCACTGAAGCTTTCTTT. Residues: CSVRTAPRAGTEAFF. V is TRBV29-1 and J is TRBJ1-1; no firm D call. Germline loops: CDR1 SQVTM, CDR2 ANQGSEA. This CDR3 spans 15 amino acids. The ends were cut back, 5 bases at V and 4 bases at J, with 20 bases in the middle.

This clone was found a few times. V is TRBV4-1 and J is TRBJ1-1; TRBD1 matches at 8 bases. The V and J ends lost 3 bases and 6 bases, in that order; junction bases with no gene match: 3. Germline lookup yields CDR1 MGHRA and CDR2 YSYEKL. This CDR3 has 13 residues. CDR3 loop: CASSQTGVPEAFF. DNA of the CDR3: TGCGCCAGCAGCCAGACAGGGGTACCTGAAGCTTTCTTT.

The gene calls are TRBV27 and TRBJ1-1; 9 bases agree with TRBD1. Per the germline V gene, CDR1 is MNHEY and CDR2 is SMNVEV (reference sequence). With 6 bases clipped from V and 5 bases from J, the junction kept 10 bases outside the gene matches. The CDR3 covers 15 residues. The CDR3 nucleotides are TGTGCCAGCAGACCTCGGGACAGGGCTATGACTGAAGCTTTCTTT. Amino acids: CASRPRDRAMTEAFF.

This rearrangement joins TRBV29-1 to TRBJ1-2; 7 bases are shared with TRBD1. CDR3 length: 12 residues. Germline trimming cut 7 bases from V and 3 bases from J; bases unmatched to any gene: 5. The V gene's germline CDR1 is SQVTM and CDR2 ANQGSEA. Here the CDR3 reads CSGVQGHYGYTF. CDR3 DNA sequence: TGCAGCGGCGTACAGGGGCACTATGGCTACACCTTC.

V and J are TRBV28 and TRBJ2-3; D may be TRBD1 or TRBD2 (5 bases each). CDR3 length: 17 residues. V lost 5 bases and J lost 4, with 22 bases in between. Germline loops: CDR1 MDHEN, CDR2 SYDVKM. The CDR3, as DNA: TGTGCCAGCAGTGCCCACCGGGTGGGGGTCTCTTCAGATACGCAGTATTTT. Its protein product is CASSAHRVGVSSDTQYF.

The V and J genes are TRBV23-1 and TRBJ1-3; D call uncertain. TRBV23-1 is known as an ORF, though its function is uncertain. This CDR3 is 12 amino acids long. Trimming removed 7 bases from V and 2 bases from J, with 6 bases in between. CDR3 nucleotide sequence: TGCGCCAGCATAGTCACTGGAAACACCATATATTTT. Its translation is CASIVTGNTIYF.

This clone was seen a single time. This chain connects TRBV11-2 to TRBJ1-4, with a possible D match to TRBD1 (5 bases). The CDR3 has 17 amino acids. Germline CDR1 and CDR2: SGHAT and FQNNGV. The V gene lost 5 bases and the J gene lost 3 bases, with 19 bases spanning the gap. CDR3 loop: CASSEGHLHPANEKLFF. The CDR3 DNA follows: TGTGCCAGCAGCGAAGGACATTTACATCCGGCTAATGAAAAACTGTTTTTT.

This chain joins TRBV13 and TRBJ1-6; tentative D call: TRBD1 (5 bases). The CDR3 consists of 15 residues. CDR1 PRHDT and CDR2 FYEKMQ come from the germline V gene (reference sequence). Trimming took off 5 bases at V and 9 bases at J, with 17 bases between the two ends. CDR3 protein: CASSSPGSLGSPLHF. The CDR3 nucleotides are TGTGCCAGCAGCAGTCCAGGGAGCCTAGGTTCACCCCTCCACTTT.

This chain uses TRBV5-1 with TRBJ2-2; the D gene is possibly TRBD2 (7 bases). CDR3 size: 17 residues. The germline V and J ends were trimmed by 5 bases and 4 bases, with 21 bases remaining between them. Per the germline V gene, CDR1 is SGHRS and CDR2 is YFSETQ. CDR3 loop: CASSLTPPGEGTGELFF. The DNA for the CDR3 is TGCGCCAGCAGTTTGACCCCCCCAGGGGAGGGCACCGGGGAGCTGTTTTTT.

This clone occurred a few times. The chain recombines TRBV7-8 with TRBJ1-5; the D gene is possibly TRBD1 (6 bases). Germline CDR1 SGHVS, CDR2 FQNEAQ. The CDR3 has 15 amino acids. The V end was cut by 4 bases, the J end by 4 bases, with 14 bases between. CDR3 amino acids: CASSSQHTGNQPQHF. CDR3 coding DNA: TGTGCCAGCAGCTCTCAACACACAGGGAATCAGCCCCAGCATTTT.

V and J are TRBV19 and TRBJ2-5, with 12 bases lining up with TRBD2. With 0 bases clipped from V and 5 bases from J, the junction kept 10 bases outside the gene matches. Germline V lookup: CDR1 LNHDA, CDR2 SQIVND (reference sequence). This CDR3 has 18 amino acids. The CDR3 is CASSIESSRLAGVETQYF. The CDR3 DNA reads as TGTGCCAGTAGTATAGAATCAAGTCGACTAGCGGGAGTTGAGACCCAGTACTTC.

The chain employs TRBV5-1 and TRBJ1-6; D gene unclear. Germline values: CDR1 SGHRS, CDR2 YFSETQ. The CDR3 covers 15 residues. V was cut by 7 bases and J by 6 bases, with 17 bases left in between. In DNA, the CDR3 is TGCGCCAGCTCCCCGGATGGACGGAGTAATTCACCCCTCCACTTT. Amino acids: CASSPDGRSNSPLHF.

The chain couples TRBV7-9 to TRBJ1-2; D is undetermined. Germline loops: CDR1 SEHNR, CDR2 FQNEAQ (reference sequence). The CDR3 is 11 amino acids. V shed 5 bases and J shed 8 bases, with 9 bases lying between them. This CDR3 is CASSPLLGYTF. The CDR3 nucleotides read TGTGCCAGCAGCCCCCTCTTGGGCTACACCTTC.

V gene TRBV4-1 combines with J gene TRBJ2-7, with 8 bases matching TRBD1. This CDR3 region has 16 residues. CDR1 and CDR2 from the germline V gene are MGHRA and YSYEKL. The J segment lost 4 bases and the V segment lost 1 base, leaving 9 bases of the junction unmatched. The chain's CDR3 is CASSQVPGQALYEQYF. The CDR3 DNA reads as TGCGCCAGCAGCCAAGTTCCGGGACAGGCGCTATACGAGCAGTACTTC.